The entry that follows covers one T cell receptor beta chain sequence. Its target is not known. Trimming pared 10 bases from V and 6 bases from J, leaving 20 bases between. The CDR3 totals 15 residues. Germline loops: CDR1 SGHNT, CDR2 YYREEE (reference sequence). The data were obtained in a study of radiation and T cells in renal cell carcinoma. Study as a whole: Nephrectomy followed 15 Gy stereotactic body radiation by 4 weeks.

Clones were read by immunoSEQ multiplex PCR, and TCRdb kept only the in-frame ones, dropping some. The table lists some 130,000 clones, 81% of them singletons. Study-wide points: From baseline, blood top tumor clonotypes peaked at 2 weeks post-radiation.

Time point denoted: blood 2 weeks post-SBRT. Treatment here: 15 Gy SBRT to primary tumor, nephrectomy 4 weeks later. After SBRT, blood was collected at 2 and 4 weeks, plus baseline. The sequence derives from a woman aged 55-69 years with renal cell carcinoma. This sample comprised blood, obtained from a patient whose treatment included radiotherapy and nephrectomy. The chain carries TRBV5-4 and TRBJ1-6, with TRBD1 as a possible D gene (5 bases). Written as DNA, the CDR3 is TGTGCCTGTCTTTCGGGCGGGACCTTTAATTCACCCCTCCACTTT. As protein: CACLSGGTFNSPLHF.